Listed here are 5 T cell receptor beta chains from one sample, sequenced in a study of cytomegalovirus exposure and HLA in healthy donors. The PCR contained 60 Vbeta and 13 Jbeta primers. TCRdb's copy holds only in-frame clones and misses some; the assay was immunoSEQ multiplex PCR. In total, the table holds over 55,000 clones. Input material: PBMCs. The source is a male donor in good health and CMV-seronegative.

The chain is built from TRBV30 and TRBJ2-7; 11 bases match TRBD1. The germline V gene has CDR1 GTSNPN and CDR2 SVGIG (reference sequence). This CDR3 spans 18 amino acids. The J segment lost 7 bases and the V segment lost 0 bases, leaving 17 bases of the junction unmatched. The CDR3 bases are TGTGCCTGGAGTGTGACCACCCCCGGGACAGGGGGAGTGGGGGAGCAGTACTTC. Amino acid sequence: CAWSVTTPGTGGVGEQYF.

Here the CDR3 DNA reads TGTGCCAGCAGCCGAGCGCCCTACGAGCAGTACTTC. This encodes CASSRAPYEQYF. The chain links TRBV7-2 to TRBJ2-7, with D unresolved. The V end lost 5 bases, the J end lost 2 bases, and 7 bases lay between the germline ends. The CDR3 totals 12 residues. Germline V gene sequence: CDR1 SGHTA, CDR2 FQGNSA.

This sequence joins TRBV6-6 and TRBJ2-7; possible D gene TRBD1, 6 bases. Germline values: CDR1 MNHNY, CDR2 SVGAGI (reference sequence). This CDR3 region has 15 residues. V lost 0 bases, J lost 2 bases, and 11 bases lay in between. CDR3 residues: CASSYSPGVTYEQYF. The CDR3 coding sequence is TGTGCCAGCAGTTACTCCCCAGGGGTAACCTACGAGCAGTACTTC.

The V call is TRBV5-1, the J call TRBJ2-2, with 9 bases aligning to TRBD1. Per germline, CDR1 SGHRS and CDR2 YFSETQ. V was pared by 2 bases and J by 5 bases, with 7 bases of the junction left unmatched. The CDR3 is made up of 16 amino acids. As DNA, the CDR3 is TGCGCCAGCAGCTTATCCGGGACAGGGAAGACCGGGGAGCTGTTTTTT. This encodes CASSLSGTGKTGELFF.

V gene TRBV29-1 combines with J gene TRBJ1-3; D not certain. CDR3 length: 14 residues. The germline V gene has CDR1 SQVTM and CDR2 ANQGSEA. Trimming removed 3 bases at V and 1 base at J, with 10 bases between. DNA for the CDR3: TGCAGCGTTGAGAGGGTCTCGTCTGGAAACACCATATATTTT. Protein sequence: CSVERVSSGNTIYF.